This passage covers 19 T cell receptor beta chains from one sample sequenced in a study of blood T cells in healthy people across ages. The use of a sample-barcoded 5' primer and a J-beta primer mix characterized a second PCR of 7 to 11 cycles. TCRdb reanalysed the 5' RACE reads using MiXCR and keeps one entry per CDR3 protein. This repertoire shows roughly 1,700,000 distinct CDR3 sequences, 28% found once; its top ten account for roughly 8%. The material sequenced was blood. Receptors were obtained from a woman between 25 and 40 years old in good health.

The J gene is TRBJ2-3, the V gene TRBV7-2; 8 bases align to TRBD2. CDR1 is SGHTA, CDR2 FQGNSA, per germline. The CDR3 is made up of 17 amino acids. V lost 5 bases to trimming and J lost 0 bases; unmatched junction nucleotides: 10. The CDR3 sequence: CASSRREGGSSTDTQYF. The CDR3 nucleotides read TGTGCCAGCAGCAGACGGGAGGGCGGAAGTAGCACAGATACGCAGTATTTT.

This clonotype showed up many times. The rearrangement uses TRBV18 and TRBJ2-5; D could derive from TRBD1 or TRBD2 (5 bases each). Trimming stripped 2 bases from V and 0 bases from J, with 10 bases between. The CDR3 covers 15 residues. Germline CDR1 is KGHSH and CDR2 is LQKENI. CDR3 protein: CASSPTRGYQETQYF. DNA for the CDR3: TGTGCCAGCTCACCAACCCGGGGCTACCAAGAGACCCAGTACTTC.

The chain joins TRBV14 to TRBJ1-2, with D perhaps matching TRBD1 (5 bases). Germline CDR1 is SGHDN and CDR2 is FVKESK. The length of the CDR3 is 13 residues. Between the trimmed V and J ends, which lost 4 bases and 6 bases, there was a span of 12 bases. The CDR3 protein is CASSRQLTDGYTF. The CDR3 region has the DNA TGTGCCAGCAGCCGGCAACTGACAGATGGCTACACCTTC.

The gene calls are TRBV5-1 and TRBJ1-5; 7 nucleotides align to TRBD1. The CDR3 spans 17 residues. Germline loops: CDR1 SGHRS, CDR2 YFSETQ. Germline trimming cut 2 bases from V and 7 bases from J; bases unmatched to any gene: 15. The CDR3 here is CASSFGPDRVSEQPQHF. Here the CDR3 DNA reads TGCGCCAGCAGCTTTGGGCCCGACAGGGTAAGCGAGCAGCCCCAGCATTTT.

Concerning this clonotype itself: Because the CDR3 is missing its conserved closing phenylalanine or tryptophan, this is likely a read error. The rearrangement links TRBV6-2 or TRBV6-3 to TRBJ2-7; 10 bases align to TRBD2. Trimming at V came to 0 bases and at J to 4 bases, leaving 3 bases not matched to a gene. From germline, CDR1 is MNHEY and CDR2 SVGEGT. The CDR3 totals 15 residues. CDR3 region: CASSYSLAGAYEQYC. CDR3 DNA: TGTGCCAGCAGTTACTCCCTAGCGGGAGCATACGAGCAGTACTGC.

This clonotype appeared many times. The chain recombines TRBV24-1 with TRBJ2-5; D assignment may be TRBD1 or TRBD2 (5 bases each). Germline CDR1 KGHDR, CDR2 SFDVKD. Trimming stripped 5 bases from V and 5 bases from J, with 20 bases between. The length of the CDR3 is 16 residues. The CDR3 loop is CATSVGQGPAKETQYF. The CDR3 DNA is TGTGCCACCAGTGTCGGCCAGGGACCAGCCAAGGAGACCCAGTACTTC.

The gene calls are TRBV20-1 and TRBJ1-1; the D is unclear. V was cut by 2 bases and J by 5 bases, with 18 bases left in between. The CDR3 extends over 15 amino acids. CDR1 DFQATT and CDR2 SNEGSKA come from the germline V gene (reference sequence). CDR3 protein: CSARTIRGGETEAFF. In DNA form, the CDR3 reads TGCAGTGCTAGAACAATCCGGGGTGGGGAGACTGAAGCTTTCTTT.

This clonotype was counted between two and nine times. The V gene is TRBV6-4, the J gene TRBJ2-1; unclear D gene. V shed 2 bases and J shed 4 bases, with 15 bases lying between them. The CDR3 totals 16 residues. Germline V lookup: CDR1 MRHNA, CDR2 SNTAGT. CDR3 DNA sequence: TGTGCCAGCAGTGACAATTTAGGAAGCAATTACAATGAGCAGTTCTTC. Protein product: CASSDNLGSNYNEQFF.

V usage is TRBV29-1 and J usage is TRBJ2-2, with a tentative D call TRBD1 (5 bases). Germline CDR1 SQVTM, CDR2 ANQGSEA. Trimming removed 3 bases from V and 6 bases from J, with 8 bases in between. There are 12 residues in the CDR3. The CDR3 nucleotides are TGCAGCGTTGAGCAGGGCTCCGGGGAGCTGTTTTTT. Amino acid sequence: CSVEQGSGELFF.

This clonotype came up a few times. This rearrangement joins TRBV7-9 to TRBJ1-2; 8 bases agree with TRBD1. V lost 4 bases to trimming and J lost 3 bases; unmatched junction nucleotides: 10. Germline-derived CDR1 and CDR2 are SEHNR and FQNEAQ (reference sequence). The CDR3 runs to 16 residues. The CDR3 sequence: CASSSLRTGLDYGYTF. CDR3 coding DNA: TGTGCCAGCAGCTCCCTAAGGACAGGGTTGGACTATGGCTACACCTTC. Based on the CDR3 plus reference TRBV7-9 and TRBJ1-2, the full variable domain is DTGVSQNPRHKITKRGQNVTFRCDPISEHNRLYWYRQTLGQGPEFLTYFQNEAQLEKSRLLSDRFSAERPKGSFSTLEIQRTEQGDSAMYLCASSSLRTGLDYGYTFGSGTRLTVV.

This chain links TRBV5-1 with TRBJ2-3, with 9 bases matching TRBD2. Germline V gene data show CDR1 as SGHRS and CDR2 as YFSETQ. The V and J ends lost 6 bases and 0 bases, in that order; junction bases with no gene match: 8. The CDR3 extends over 16 amino acids. CDR3 DNA: TGCGCCAGCAAGGGGCTAGCGGGGCTTAGCACAGATACGCAGTATTTT. Its protein is CASKGLAGLSTDTQYF.

This clonotype has a count of ten or more. The chain has TRBV5-1 and TRBJ2-5, with 8 bases matching TRBD1. Germline lookup yields CDR1 SGHRS and CDR2 YFSETQ. The CDR3 totals 14 residues. V was pared by 4 bases and J by 4 bases, with 6 bases of the junction left unmatched. The CDR3 sequence is CASSEGQGRETQYF. CDR3 bases: TGCGCCAGCAGCGAAGGACAGGGCCGAGAGACCCAGTACTTC.

This clonotype was seen repeatedly, ten times or more. The V gene is TRBV20-1, the J gene TRBJ2-1; D may be TRBD2 (5 bases). The CDR3 is 16 amino acids. From germline, CDR1 is DFQATT and CDR2 SNEGSKA (reference sequence). Trimming stripped 2 bases from V and 4 bases from J, with 18 bases between. The CDR3 DNA is TGCAGTGCTAGAAACTCACGGGGATTGGGTTACAATGAGCAGTTCTTC. Its protein is CSARNSRGLGYNEQFF.

The chain combines TRBV7-2 with TRBJ2-1; D may be TRBD1 or TRBD2 (6 bases each). In germline, CDR1 is SGHTA, CDR2 FQGNSA. The CDR3 sequence is 12 residues long. Trimming left V 3 bases short and J 9 bases short, with 9 bases between. CDR3 in amino acids: CASSFGGLEQFF. The CDR3 DNA reads TGTGCCAGCAGCTTCGGGGGCCTTGAGCAGTTCTTC. Full variable domain (rest looked up from reference TRBV7-2 and TRBJ2-1): GAGVSQSPSNKVTEKGKDVELRCDPISGHTALYWYRQSLGQGLEFLIYFQGNSAPDKSGLPSDRFSAERTGGSVSTLTIQRTQQEDSAVYLCASSFGGLEQFFGPGTRLTVL.

This clonotype has a single count. The chain links TRBV15 to TRBJ2-1; perhaps TRBD1 as D (6 bases). The CDR3 spans 12 residues. The V end lost 1 base, the J end lost 11 bases, and 9 bases lay between the germline ends. Germline V gives CDR1 LNHNV, CDR2 YYDKDF (reference sequence). Here the CDR3 DNA reads TGTGCCACCAGCAGAGCGGGACACCAGCAGTTCTTC. Translated, it gives CATSRAGHQQFF.

V and J are TRBV2 and TRBJ2-1, with TRBD2 matching over 8 bases. The V gene end was trimmed by 6 bases and the J gene end by 7 bases; junction bases not matched to a gene: 14. The CDR3 length is 16 residues. Germline CDR1 SNHLY, CDR2 FYNNEI. The CDR3 sequence: CASRGSLRGGRNEQFF. In DNA, the CDR3 is TGTGCCAGCAGGGGGTCCCTTCGGGGGGGCCGAAATGAGCAGTTCTTC.

The gene calls are TRBV28 and TRBJ2-5, with TRBD2 matching over 12 bases. The germline V gene has CDR1 MDHEN and CDR2 SYDVKM. With V trimmed by 3 bases and J by 3 bases, 5 bases remained unmatched. This CDR3 has 16 residues. The CDR3 bases are TGTGCCAGCAGTTTCGGCCTAGCGGGAGGGGAAGAGACCCAGTACTTC. It codes for CASSFGLAGGEETQYF.

This clonotype was found many times. The rearrangement joins TRBV29-1 to TRBJ2-1; D remains unclear. The CDR3 totals 12 residues. Germline V gene data show CDR1 as SQVTM and CDR2 as ANQGSEA. Deletions cut 5 bases from V and 7 bases from J, with 12 bases between. CDR3 coding DNA: TGCAGCGTTTTGGGATCTCCTAATGAGCAGTTCTTC. Translation gives CSVLGSPNEQFF.

The genes are TRBV3-1 and TRBJ1-1; D not resolved. V was shortened by 5 bases and J by 2 bases, with 6 bases between the two germline ends. The germline V gene has CDR1 LGHDT and CDR2 YNNKEL (reference sequence). This CDR3 is built from 12 residues. CDR3 coding DNA: TGTGCCAGCAGCGGCTTCAACACTGAAGCTTTCTTT. Translation: CASSGFNTEAFF.